These 11 T cell receptor beta chains were sequenced from one sample in a study of CD8+ T cells in alopecia areata. Sequencing used cDNA as its template, made by extracting RNA and reverse transcribing it. Data came from immunoSEQ multiplex PCR; TCRdb stores just in-frame clones and leaves some out. Singletons are absent from the sample, which has roughly 120,000 clones. Source material: lesional skin. The receptors come from a C3H/HeJ mouse with alopecia areata. The mouse strain carries the MHC haplotype H2-k.

This clone has just a few counts. The gene symbols are mouse symbols. Sequencing ends 4 residues short of the CDR3 end; the germline J gene provides the rest. This chain links TRBV13-3 with TRBJ2-7, with D perhaps TRBD1 (6 bases). This CDR3 spans 14 amino acids. Per the germline V gene, CDR1 is NNHDY and CDR2 is SYVADS. The CDR3 DNA, read in part, is TGTGCCAGCAGTGATGGGGGGACACCGTAT. This gives the protein CASSDGGTPY. The full CDR3 protein is CASSDGGTPYEQYF.

With regard to this clone: Gene names are the mouse ones. The read gets to within 4 residues of the CDR3 end, and the germline J gene fills in the rest. The chain combines TRBV19 with TRBJ1-4; possible D gene TRBD1, 6 bases. CDR3 length equals 13 residues. Germline assignment: CDR1 FNHDT and CDR2 SITEND (reference sequence). CDR3 residues: CASSHRDGERLFF. Incomplete CDR3 DNA: TGTGCCAGCAGTCACAGGGATGGCGAA.

In its sample, this clone was seen a few times. Mouse names are used for the genes. Sequencing ends 4 residues short of the CDR3 end; the germline J gene provides the rest. The sample holds other DNA sequences that translate to the same CDR3. The chain has TRBV13-3 and TRBJ2-1, with 9 bases matching TRBD1. The CDR3 runs 14 residues. J was trimmed by 4 bases and V by 4 bases; bases with no gene match: 3. Germline V gene sequence: CDR1 NNHDY, CDR2 SYVADS. CDR3 DNA (partial): TGTGCCAGCAGTCGACAGGGGGGGTATGCT. This encodes CASSRQGGYA. The CDR3 in its entirety is CASSRQGGYAEQFF.

This clone showed up just a few times. All gene names here are mouse names. The read terminates 4 residues ahead of where the CDR3 ends, so the germline J gene completes it. V and J are TRBV13-3 and TRBJ2-3, with a tentative D call TRBD2 (6 bases). V was clipped by 6 bases and J by 4 bases, with 12 bases between them. There are 13 residues in the CDR3. Germline CDR1 and CDR2: NNHDY and SYVADS. The CDR3 region is CASTLTGSETLYF. The sequenced CDR3 bases are TGTGCCAGCACCTTGACTGGCTCAGAA.

Remarks on this clone: The protein here is the DNA translation, as the TCRdb protein differs from it at residue 11. Germline and genes: mouse. The DNA ends 3 residues before the CDR3 does, and the rest of the CDR3 is filled in from the germline J gene. The rearrangement joins TRBV19 to TRBJ1-6, with 7 bases aligning to TRBD1. Being an ORF, TRBJ1-6 has a function that is uncertain. With V trimmed by 6 bases and J by 5 bases, 5 bases remained unmatched. Per the germline V gene, CDR1 is FNHDT and CDR2 is SITEND (reference sequence). The CDR3 totals 14 residues. The sequenced part of the CDR3 DNA is TGTGCCAGCACCTCGGGACAGAATAATTCGCCC. Protein sequence: CASTSGQNNSP. The CDR3, in full, reads CASTSGQNNSPLYF.

This clone was seen many times. Gene names refer to mouse genes. The CDR3 goes on 4 residues after the read ends, and that part is filled in from the germline J gene. The J gene is TRBJ2-1, the V gene TRBV13-3, with 8 bases fitting TRBD2. Germline CDR1 reads NNHDY; CDR2 reads SYVADS. This CDR3 spans 15 amino acids. V dropped 4 bases and J dropped 3; count of bases not matched to a gene: 6. Partial CDR3 DNA: TGTGCCAGCAGTTCTACTGGGGGTGTCTATGCT. This codes for CASSSTGGVYA. The whole CDR3 sequence is CASSSTGGVYAEQFF.

Comments on this clone: Gene and germline names: mouse. The read terminates 4 residues ahead of where the CDR3 ends, so the germline J gene completes it. The chain joins TRBV13-2 to TRBJ2-5; 8 bases are a match to TRBD2. The CDR3 loop spans 15 amino acids. The V gene end was trimmed by 0 bases and the J gene end by 3 bases; junction bases not matched to a gene: 3. From germline, CDR1 is NNHNN and CDR2 SYGAGS (reference sequence). CDR3 protein: CASGDEVGGQDTQYF. The covered CDR3 bases are TGTGCCAGCGGTGATGAGGTGGGGGGGCAAGAC.

In the case of this clone: Gene names and germline match the mouse. The read halts 4 residues ahead of the CDR3 end, with the missing end drawn from the germline J gene. The chain carries TRBV13-1 and TRBJ2-7; D might be TRBD2 (5 bases). Per the germline V gene, CDR1 is NSHNY and CDR2 is SYGAGN. The CDR3 contains 14 residues. Here the CDR3 reads CASSDKAGSYEQYF. Partial CDR3 DNA: TGTGCCAGCAGTGATAAAGCTGGGTCTTAT.

This clone was seen only a few times. Gene names denote mouse genes. The sequenced fragment ends 4 residues before the CDR3 boundary, so the rest is inferred from the germline J gene. The chain uses TRBV13-3 and TRBJ2-4, with D perhaps matching TRBD1 (6 bases). The CDR3 runs 14 residues. V was pared by 5 bases and J by 0 bases, with 10 bases between. In germline, CDR1 is NNHDY, CDR2 SYVADS. CDR3 DNA, as far as it was read: TGTGCCAGCAGGAGGGGGTCTAGTCAAAAC. Protein product: CASRRGSSQN. The complete CDR3 sequence is CASRRGSSQNTLYF.

This clone was seen repeatedly, ten times or more. Gene names follow the mouse nomenclature. With the read ending 4 residues before the CDR3 end, the germline J gene is used to fill in that end. The same CDR3 arises from other DNA sequences in this sample as well. The chain is built from TRBV13-3 and TRBJ2-2; tentatively, D is TRBD1 (6 bases). CDR1 and CDR2 (germline): NNHDY, SYVADS. Trimming pared 1 base from V and 1 base from J, leaving 11 bases between. The CDR3 is 16 amino acids. The CDR3 reads CASSDPGTLNTGQLYF. The sequenced CDR3 bases are TGTGCCAGCAGTGATCCCGGGACACTAAACACCGGG. Supplemented by reference TRBV13-3 and TRBJ2-2, the full variable domain reads EAAVTQSPRSKVAVTGGKVTLSCHQTNNHDYMYWYRQDTGHGLRLIHYSYVADSTEKGDIPDGYKASRPSQENFSLILELASLSQTAVYFCASSDPGTLNTGQLYFGEGSKLTVL.

Of note for this clone: Genes here carry mouse names. The CDR3: CTCSADRGLNTEVFF. The DNA read from the CDR3 is TGCACCTGCAGTGCAGACAGGGGCCTAAACACA. The chain is built from TRBV1 and TRBJ1-1; tentatively, D is TRBD1 (6 bases). The read finishes 4 residues shy of the CDR3 end, and the germline J gene is used to complete it. Germline V gene data show CDR1 as NSQYPW and CDR2 as LRSPGD (reference sequence). This CDR3 is 15 amino acids long. V shed 0 bases and J shed 1 base, with 9 bases lying between them.